Below, 6 T cell receptor beta chains from the same sample are listed, as sequenced in a study of control samples from healthy donors and cancer patients. Produced via immunoSEQ multiplex PCR; TCRdb's table is partial and in-frame only. The sample lists 90,000 to 120,000 clones, approximately 84% seen once, with around 6.4% in the top ten. Input material: blood. The source of these receptors is a man aged 18 to 29 in good health.

The J gene is TRBJ2-5, the V gene TRBV28; D not resolved. The CDR3 totals 15 residues. In germline, CDR1 is MDHEN, CDR2 SYDVKM. Trimming cost V 6 bases and J 4 bases, with 18 bases left between them. This chain's CDR3 is CASSPWAIASETQYF. The CDR3, as DNA: TGTGCCAGCAGCCCCTGGGCCATTGCCTCAGAGACCCAGTACTTC.

A remark on this clone: Other nucleotide sequences from this sample produce the same CDR3. V gene TRBV4-1 combines with J gene TRBJ2-3; D is unclear. The V gene lost 3 bases and the J gene lost 3 bases, with 1 base spanning the gap. The CDR3 is 11 residues long. CDR1 MGHRA and CDR2 YSYEKL come from the germline V gene. CDR3 protein: CASSQTDTQYF. CDR3 bases: TGCGCCAGCAGCCAGACAGATACGCAGTATTTT.

CDR3 sequence (DNA): TGTGCCAGTAGTATAGCGGACGGGGGATACGAGCAGTACTTC. It encodes CASSIADGGYEQYF. This sequence joins TRBV19 and TRBJ2-7; weak D call: TRBD2 (6 bases). The CDR3 is made up of 14 amino acids. Germline V lookup: CDR1 LNHDA, CDR2 SQIVND (reference sequence). V lost 1 base to trimming and J lost 4 bases, with 11 bases between them.

The chain employs TRBV2 and TRBJ2-2; D might be TRBD2 (6 bases). The CDR3 spans 9 residues. Germline values: CDR1 SNHLY, CDR2 FYNNEI. The V and J ends lost 8 bases and 14 bases respectively, with 9 bases between them. The CDR3 DNA sequence: TGTGCCAGCGCGCGGGGACTGTTTTTT. It codes for CASARGLFF.

The chain employs TRBV7-9 and TRBJ2-3; 12 bases agree with TRBD2. Germline CDR1 SEHNR, CDR2 FQNEAQ (reference sequence). The CDR3 length is 17 residues. V was clipped by 0 bases and J by 3 bases; unmatched bases: 4. CDR3 residues: CASSLAASGGGTDTQYF. The CDR3 coding sequence is TGTGCCAGCAGCTTAGCGGCTAGCGGGGGGGGTACAGATACGCAGTATTTT. Filled out from reference TRBV7-9 and TRBJ2-3, the complete variable domain reads DTGVSQNPRHKITKRGQNVTFRCDPISEHNRLYWYRQTLGQGPEFLTYFQNEAQLEKSRLLSDRFSAERPKGSFSTLEIQRTEQGDSAMYLCASSLAASGGGTDTQYFGPGTRLTVL.

The chain has TRBV9 and TRBJ2-1; 8 bases agree with TRBD1. CDR1 and CDR2 (germline): SGDLS, YYNGEE. Trimming at V came to 3 bases and at J to 1 base, leaving 9 bases not matched to a gene. This CDR3 is 17 amino acids long. This CDR3 is CASSGGAGGASYNEQFF. CDR3 nucleotides: TGTGCCAGCAGCGGGGGAGCAGGGGGCGCGTCCTACAATGAGCAGTTCTTC.